This T cell receptor (beta chain) was found in a study of patients and donors after allogeneic stem cell transplantation. CDR3 size: 14 residues. Per germline, CDR1 GTSNPN and CDR2 SVGIG (reference sequence). Deletions cut 0 bases from V and 2 bases from J, with 8 bases between. TCRdb called the RT-PCR reads again in MiXCR, with one record for every CDR3 protein. The sample has roughly 250,000 distinct CDR3 sequences, roughly 13% seen once. The specimen was blood, either unsorted or a sorted T cell fraction (not recorded which). The sequence came from a human donor who was either an allogeneic HSCT recipient or a stem cell or donor lymphocyte infusion donor (not recorded which). It is not recorded whose cells these are; they may come from a transplant donor. The rearrangement links TRBV30 to TRBJ1-5; D not resolved. The CDR3 is CAWSVFGGNQPQHF. The CDR3, as DNA: TGTGCCTGGAGTGTGTTTGGTGGCAATCAGCCCCAGCATTTT.